What follows is one T cell receptor beta chain and its context. What it recognizes is unknown. This sample was taken from a study of vaccination effects on CD4 cells after COVID-19. Study conclusions and caveats: From healthy vaccinees, only 1 of 255 vaccine-induced clones also reacted to common cold coronaviruses. Late post-vaccination samples showed marked contraction of infection- and vaccine-induced clones.

Cultured cells yielded isolated CD4+ T cells after 10 days. Either the mRNA-1273 or the BNT162b2 vaccine was given to participants as two doses. V shed 0 bases and J shed 4 bases, with 17 bases lying between them. The CDR3 is 16 residues long. Germline values: CDR1 SGDLS, CDR2 YYNGEE. Sequencing was performed with immunoSEQ multiplex PCR; in TCRdb, only in-frame clones are kept and a portion is missing. The sample has around 66,000 clones, roughly 81% seen once. Material: CD4+ T cells from PBMCs cultured without peptide, obtained after COVID-19 vaccination. The chain employs TRBV9 and TRBJ2-7; D unresolved. This TCR derives from a human donor who received a COVID-19 vaccine. CDR3 residues: CASSVVRRSSFYEQYV. CDR3 sequence (DNA): TGTGCCAGCAGCGTAGTGCGCAGGTCGTCCTTTTACGAGCAGTACGTC.